A selection of T cell receptor beta chains follows, all from one sample in a study of graft-versus-host responses after intestinal transplantation. Sequencing used immunoSEQ multiplex PCR; TCRdb keeps in-frame clones, though not all of them. Of some 22,000 clones listed, more than 85% are singletons. The sequenced sample was PBMCs, obtained 39 days after intestinal transplant. The receptor source for this set is a human patient who received an intestinal transplant, so some T cells may come from the graft donor. Each CDR3 is given with its conserved first and last residue. A D gene is named only where the DNA matches it firmly. Size is omitted from some rows. Given values are once, few, many or a class for expanded clones.

>-|TRBJ2-7|TRBV15|-
TGTGCCACCAGCCGAAGGACAGAGCTCTACGAGCAGTACTTC
CATSRRTELYEQYF
>-|TRBJ2-7|TRBV11-3|-
TGTGCCAGCAGCTTAAGTCATCTAGGACGCGCGTTGGGGCAGTACTTC
CASSLSHLGRALGQYF
>-|TRBJ1-1|TRBV6-5|-
TGTGCCAGCAACCCAACCGCAGGAGGGGCTACTGAAGCTTTCTTT
CASNPTAGGATEAFF
>TRBD2|TRBJ2-1|TRBV6-5|-
TGTGCCAGCAGTTTCACTAGCGGTAGCTCCTACAATGAGCAGTTCTTC
CASSFTSGSSYNEQFF
>TRBD1|TRBJ1-1|TRBV10-2|-
TGCGCCAGCCGCATTCGACAGGGGCAAGATGCGAACACTGAAGCTTTCTTT
CASRIRQGQDANTEAFF
>-|TRBJ1-2|TRBV19|-
TGTGCCAGTAGTAGGAGGTCCGGGGCCTATGGCTACACCTTC
CASSRRSGAYGYTF
>-|TRBJ1-1|TRBV5-8|-
TGTGCCTGCGAACCAGAGGGGCGGGGCACTGAAGCTTTCTTT
CACEPEGRGTEAFF
>-|TRBJ1-3|TRBV6-5|-
TGTGCCAGCAGTGGGGGTGGAAACACCATATATTTT
CASSGGGNTIYF
>-|TRBJ2-5|TRBV7-8|once
TGTGCCAGCAGCTCCCGTCCGGTATACCAAGAGACCCAGTACTTC
CASSSRPVYQETQYF
>TRBD1|TRBJ2-7|TRBV25-1|-
TGTGCCAGCAGTTCCGGAGGGACAGGGCCCACCTCCTACGAGCAGTACTTC
CASSSGGTGPTSYEQYF
>-|TRBJ2-1|TRBV27|-
TGTGCCAGCAGTTTATCGGGTATCTTGTCCTACAATGAGCAGTTCTTC
CASSLSGILSYNEQFF
>-|TRBJ2-3|TRBV7-7|-
TGTGCTAGCAGCTTGTTCCGGTGGGATACGCAGTATTTT
CASSLFRWDTQYF
>TRBD1|TRBJ1-2|TRBV14|few
TGTGCCAGCAGCCAAGGACAGGGTCGTGGCTACACCTTC
CASSQGQGRGYTF
>-|TRBJ1-5|TRBV10-1|few
TGCGCCAGCGTCAATCAGCCCCAGCATTTT
CASVNQPQHF
>-|TRBJ1-1|TRBV27|-
TGTGCCAGCAGTTTGTTTCCGTTGAACACTGAAGCTTTCTTT
CASSLFPLNTEAFF
>TRBD1|TRBJ2-1|TRBV4-2|-
TGTGCCAGCAGCCAAGCAGACAGGGGTTTAAACAATGAGCAGTTCTTC
CASSQADRGLNNEQFF